This T cell receptor beta chain was sequenced in a study of blood T cell repertoires in COVID-19. Study background: Sites across the United States, Italy and Spain contributed samples from acute and convalescent COVID-19. T cells, B-cell-depleted T cells, or PBMCs provided the cDNA or gDNA that served as material.

In the authors' methods: Nucleated cell number was recorded as an estimate derived from reference gene primer amplification. Only in-frame clones appear in the TCRdb table, and some are missing; sequencing was by immunoSEQ multiplex PCR. V and J calls and clone size are copied from that table; D and trimming were computed from the DNA. The table has approximately 100,000 clones, about 78% seen once. The CDR3 loop spans 15 amino acids. Unmatched junction bases numbered 11, after V lost 5 bases and J lost 5 bases. The germline V gene encodes CDR1 SEHNR and CDR2 FQNEAQ (reference sequence). The sequence derives from a human donor in a cohort sampled during active or convalescent COVID-19. V is TRBV7-9 and J is TRBJ2-5; 7 nucleotides line up with TRBD2. Sequencing was carried out using peripheral blood. The CDR3 DNA sequence: TGTGCCAGCAGCCAACCCCCTAGCGGTGTTGAGACCCAGTACTTC. Encoded protein: CASSQPPSGVETQYF.